The 9 T cell receptor beta chains below come from one sample, sequenced in a study of T cells in localized non-small cell lung cancer. TCRdb keeps only in-frame clones here, not all; method: immunoSEQ multiplex PCR. The profile shows about 19,000 clones, about 90% of them singletons. Sequencing was performed on peripheral blood, taken before any cancer treatment. These receptors were obtained from a male donor at least 60 years old with stage I squamous cell lung carcinoma.

The J gene is TRBJ2-7, the V gene TRBV18; TRBD2 agrees at 10 bases. Germline trimming cut 3 bases from V and 2 bases from J; bases unmatched to any gene: 10. CDR3 length equals 17 residues. Looked up from germline, CDR1 is KGHSH and CDR2 is LQKENI. CDR3 coding DNA: TGTGCCAGCTCACCGTTCCTTAGCGGGAGGAGTACCTACGAGCAGTACTTC. Protein product: CASSPFLSGRSTYEQYF.

J is TRBJ2-7 and V is TRBV7-2; 10 nucleotides align to TRBD2. This CDR3 comprises 14 residues. V shed 5 bases, J shed 5 bases, and the junction held 6 bases outside the gene matches. The germline CDR1 and CDR2 sequences are SGHTA and FQGNSA. CDR3 DNA: TGTGCCAGCAGCCCTAGCGGGAGTGTCAACGAGCAGTACTTC. The encoded protein is CASSPSGSVNEQYF.

This clone was picked up one time. The CDR3: CASSLPGGMITDTQYF. CDR3 in DNA: TGCGCCAGCAGCTTGCCCGGCGGGATGATCACAGATACGCAGTATTTT. The chain has TRBV5-1 and TRBJ2-3, with D possibly matching TRBD2 (6 bases). Trimming removed 1 base from V and 2 bases from J, with 14 bases in between. Germline-derived CDR1 and CDR2 are SGHRS and YFSETQ. This CDR3 has 16 residues. Full variable domain (missing parts from reference TRBV5-1 and TRBJ2-3): KAGVTQTPRYLIKTRGQQVTLSCSPISGHRSVSWYQQTPGQGLQFLFEYFSETQRNKGNFPGRFSGRQFSNSRSEMNVSTLELGDSALYLCASSLPGGMITDTQYFGPGTRLTVL.

This chain links TRBV28 with TRBJ2-3; TRBD2 matches at 11 bases. From germline, CDR1 is MDHEN and CDR2 SYDVKM. Trimming at V came to 4 bases and at J to 6 bases, leaving 6 bases not matched to a gene. The CDR3 length is 15 residues. The DNA of the CDR3 is TGTGCCAGCAGTTCTTTAGCGGGAGGGAGGGATACGCAGTATTTT. It translates to CASSSLAGGRDTQYF.

V usage is TRBV4-3 and J usage is TRBJ1-2; D is unclear. CDR1 is LGHNA, CDR2 YSLEER, per germline. V dropped 4 bases and J dropped 7 bases, with 16 bases sitting between them. This CDR3 comprises 14 residues. CDR3 in amino acids: CASSLRSSSLGYTF. Written as DNA, the CDR3 is TGCGCCAGCAGCCTCAGAAGTAGTTCGCTTGGCTACACCTTC.

This chain joins TRBV7-6 and TRBJ1-1; 12 bases are shared with TRBD1. The germline CDR1 and CDR2 sequences are SGHVS and FNYEAQ. The J segment lost 5 bases and the V segment lost 3 bases, leaving 4 bases of the junction unmatched. The CDR3 length is 15 residues. CDR3 in amino acids: CASSLGQGAGTEAFF. CDR3 bases: TGTGCCAGCAGCTTGGGACAGGGGGCCGGGACTGAAGCTTTCTTT.

V usage is TRBV27 and J usage is TRBJ2-5, with 7 bases aligning to TRBD2. The CDR3 extends over 15 amino acids. Germline CDR1 reads MNHEY; CDR2 reads SMNVEV (reference sequence). The ends lost 2 bases at V and 3 bases at J; junction bases unmatched: 6. CDR3 DNA sequence: TGTGCCAGCAGTTTAGTGGCGGGAGTAGAAGAGACCCAGTACTTC. Protein product: CASSLVAGVEETQYF.

The chain couples TRBV5-6 to TRBJ2-1; the D call may be TRBD1 or TRBD2 (5 bases each). The germline V and J ends were trimmed by 2 bases and 12 bases, with 9 bases remaining between them. The germline gives CDR1 SGHDT, CDR2 YYEEEE. CDR3 length: 11 amino acids. CDR3 sequence reads: CASSFGAPQFF. The CDR3 DNA sequence: TGTGCCAGCAGCTTCGGGGCCCCGCAGTTCTTC.

This chain connects TRBV11-3 to TRBJ2-3, with 7 positions matching TRBD2. CDR1 is SGHNT and CDR2 is YENEEA in the germline V gene. The CDR3 spans 15 residues. The trim removed 4 bases at V and 0 bases at J, leaving 4 bases unmatched. This chain's CDR3 is CASSYSGGSTDTQYF. The CDR3 nucleotides are TGTGCCAGCAGCTACTCGGGGGGAAGCACAGATACGCAGTATTTT.